This TCR beta chain was sequenced during a study of PD-L1 blockade in urothelial cancer. This table comes from immunoSEQ multiplex PCR, and its TCRdb copy is limited to in-frame clones, with some not included. The sample yields more than 35,000 clones, roughly four fifths seen once. Sequencing used PBMCs, obtained around atezolizumab (anti-PD-L1) treatment. The TCR comes from a man in his 70s with urothelial cancer.

CDR3 protein: CASSQRVNYNEQFF. The CDR3 DNA reads as TGTGCCAGCAGCCAGCGAGTAAATTACAATGAGCAGTTCTTC. The chain has TRBV14 and TRBJ2-1; D gene ambiguous. Trimming stripped 3 bases from V and 4 bases from J, with 10 bases between. The germline CDR1 and CDR2 sequences are SGHDN and FVKESK. The CDR3 loop spans 14 amino acids. The full variable domain, with the rest looked up from reference TRBV14 and TRBJ2-1, is EAGVTQFPSHSVIEKGQTVTLRCDPISGHDNLYWYRRVMGKEIKFLLHFVKESKQDESGMPNNRFLAERTGGTYSTLKVQPAELEDSGVYFCASSQRVNYNEQFFGPGTRLTVL.